What follows are 20 T cell receptor beta chains derived from one specimen sequenced in a study of a mutant IDH1 vaccine in newly diagnosed glioma (dated by TCRdb to about 2021). The label giving this sample's time point can be read as: week 47, end of study. Every vaccine dose consisted of 300 ug of a 20-mer mutant IDH1 peptide in Montanide, administered subcutaneously together with topical imiquimod. No antigen has been identified for these receptors. To prepare the library, the immunoSEQ multiplex PCR assay was applied. The immuneACCESS repertoire file appears here via TCRdb, limited to in-frame rearrangements. These files lack a portion of the clones; in checked studies, under half of the deficit traces to unresolved V genes, and the cause of the others is not known. Present in this sample are tens of thousands of clones, roughly 61% of which were seen just once. The ten largest clones take up 4% to 6% of the sample.

Material: peripheral blood mononuclear cells (PBMCs), obtained from a glioma patient whose treatment included an IDH1 peptide vaccine. The receptors here all came from a middle-aged man with glioma. Some clones in this sample may be carry-over from other donors' samples.

The chain has TRBV19 and TRBJ2-7, with 8 nucleotides matching TRBD1. V shed 7 bases, J shed 4 bases, and the junction held 15 bases outside the gene matches. Germline V gene data show CDR1 as LNHDA and CDR2 as SQIVND (reference sequence). The CDR3 totals 16 residues. The CDR3 region has the DNA TGTGCCAGTACCAAGACAGGGGCGGCCAGGGAATACGAGCAGTACTTC. It is translated as CASTKTGAAREYEQYF.

The rearrangement joins TRBV7-9 to TRBJ2-7; D might be TRBD1 (5 bases). V was shortened by 2 bases and J by 2 bases, with 13 bases between the two germline ends. The V gene's germline CDR1 is SEHNR and CDR2 FQNEAQ (reference sequence). The length of the CDR3 is 15 residues. The CDR3 sequence is CASSLYQGTTYEQYF. The CDR3 region has the DNA TGTGCCAGCAGCTTATACCAGGGTACCACCTACGAGCAGTACTTC.

The chain couples TRBV5-1 to TRBJ1-4; D perhaps matches TRBD1 (5 bases). Trimming shortened V by 0 bases and J by 5 bases, and 14 bases separated the two germline ends. CDR3 length: 16 residues. In germline, CDR1 is SGHRS, CDR2 YFSETQ. This CDR3 is CASSLAEGTGNEKLFF. Written as DNA, the CDR3 is TGCGCCAGCAGCTTGGCCGAAGGGACGGGGAATGAAAAACTGTTTTTT.

The gene calls are TRBV6-1 and TRBJ1-5; D may be TRBD1 (6 bases). CDR1 MNHNS and CDR2 SASEGT come from the germline V gene. Trimming left V 5 bases short and J 7 bases short, with 18 bases between. This CDR3 comprises 15 residues. For the CDR3, the DNA is TGTGCCAGCAGTTTGCTCCCACAGGGTAACCAGCCCCAGCATTTT. Amino acids: CASSLLPQGNQPQHF.

The table lists this clone with a few counts. The rearrangement joins TRBV9 to TRBJ2-2; 9 nucleotides agree with TRBD1. There are 17 residues in the CDR3. Per the germline V gene, CDR1 is SGDLS and CDR2 is YYNGEE. With 2 bases clipped from V and 7 bases from J, the junction kept 12 bases outside the gene matches. The CDR3 nucleotides read TGTGCCAGCAGCGTGGCCCTGTCTAGACAGGGGGACGGGGAGCTGTTTTTT. Its protein product is CASSVALSRQGDGELFF.

The J gene is TRBJ2-1, the V gene TRBV7-2; 8 bases match TRBD2. Per the germline V gene, CDR1 is SGHTA and CDR2 is FQGNSA. Trimming took 5 bases from V and 2 from J; bases not matched to a gene: 5. The CDR3 consists of 15 residues. The CDR3 DNA reads as TGTGCCAGCAGCCTTAGCGGGGCAACCTACAATGAGCAGTTCTTC. Encoded protein: CASSLSGATYNEQFF.

The rearrangement uses TRBV18 and TRBJ2-5; D is ambiguous. V lost 3 bases and J lost 1, with 6 bases in between. CDR3 length equals 13 residues. CDR1 KGHSH and CDR2 LQKENI come from the germline V gene. CDR3 loop: CASSPSTQETQYF. CDR3 nucleotides: TGTGCCAGCTCACCCTCGACCCAAGAGACCCAGTACTTC.

The J gene is TRBJ2-2, the V gene TRBV10-3; D possibly corresponds to TRBD1 (6 bases). The CDR3 loop spans 14 amino acids. Germline values: CDR1 ENHRY, CDR2 SYGVKD. Trimming took off 4 bases at V and 4 bases at J, with 10 bases between the two ends. The DNA for the CDR3 is TGTGCCATCAGTGGACAGGAGCTCACCGGGGAGCTGTTTTTT. Translation gives CAISGQELTGELFF.

The chain couples TRBV7-8 to TRBJ2-7; D is unclear. Trimming took 1 base from V and 3 from J, leaving 10 bases between them. Germline V lookup: CDR1 SGHVS, CDR2 FQNEAQ. CDR3 length: 14 amino acids. CDR3 sequence reads: CASSLGSWSYEQYF. CDR3 in DNA: TGTGCCAGCAGCTTAGGTAGCTGGAGCTACGAGCAGTACTTC.

The chain recombines TRBV28 with TRBJ1-2; the match to TRBD1 covers 9 bases. CDR1 and CDR2 (germline): MDHEN, SYDVKM. There are 13 residues in the CDR3. Losses at the gene ends were 5 bases for V and 3 bases for J; bases not matched to a gene: 1. The CDR3 spells CASSTGGDYGYTF. In DNA form, the CDR3 reads TGTGCCAGCAGTACAGGGGGCGACTATGGCTACACCTTC.

This rearrangement joins TRBV18 to TRBJ1-2; 8 bases align to TRBD1. Trimming took 6 bases from V and 2 from J; bases not matched to a gene: 5. Looked up from germline, CDR1 is KGHSH and CDR2 is LQKENI. The CDR3 contains 14 residues. CDR3 residues: CASSPTGDNYGYTF. The CDR3 bases are TGTGCCAGCTCTCCGACAGGGGACAACTATGGCTACACCTTC.

The chain employs TRBV25-1 and TRBJ2-3; D remains unclear. CDR3 length equals 15 residues. CDR1 is MGHDK, CDR2 SYGVNS, per germline. V lost 4 bases to trimming and J lost 0 bases, with 11 bases between them. CDR3 sequence reads: CASSARQISTDTQYF. CDR3 nucleotide sequence: TGTGCCAGCAGTGCGAGGCAGATAAGCACAGATACGCAGTATTTT.

This clone was seen a handful of times. This CDR3 reads CASRSTGRGYGYTF. CDR3 in DNA: TGTGCCAGCAGGTCGACAGGGCGAGGCTATGGCTACACCTTC. The chain has TRBV6-5 and TRBJ1-2, with TRBD1 identical over 7 bases. CDR1 and CDR2 (germline): MNHEY, SVGAGI. The trim removed 6 bases at V and 4 bases at J, leaving 8 bases unmatched. The CDR3 length is 14 residues.

V is TRBV6-1 and J is TRBJ2-6; tentatively, D is TRBD1 (6 bases). CDR1 is MNHNS, CDR2 SASEGT, per germline. Trimming cost V 11 bases and J 1 base, with 15 bases left between them. The CDR3 loop spans 15 amino acids. The CDR3: CAGQGKVSGANVLTF. The CDR3 DNA is TGTGCCGGTCAGGGGAAAGTGTCTGGGGCCAACGTCCTGACTTTC.

This clone occurred many times. This chain's CDR3 is CASSQAGPEAKNIQYF. For the CDR3, the DNA is TGTGCCAGCAGCCAAGCGGGGCCTGAAGCCAAAAACATTCAGTACTTC. This sequence joins TRBV14 and TRBJ2-4; D possibly uses TRBD1 or TRBD2 (5 bases each). The V gene's germline CDR1 is SGHDN and CDR2 FVKESK. This CDR3 has 16 residues. The V gene lost 1 base and the J gene lost 0 bases, with 10 bases spanning the gap.

The chain joins TRBV6-5 to TRBJ2-7; the D is unclear. The length of the CDR3 is 13 residues. Germline assignment: CDR1 MNHEY and CDR2 SVGAGI. V gave up 0 bases and J gave up 7 bases, with 10 bases separating them. The CDR3 here is CASSYSARGEQYF. CDR3 nucleotide sequence: TGTGCCAGCAGTTACTCCGCCAGAGGAGAGCAGTACTTC.

This clone occurred a few times. The chain employs TRBV19 and TRBJ2-5, with 7 bases aligning to TRBD1. V was pared by 4 bases and J by 1 base, with 6 bases of the junction left unmatched. Germline V CDR1 and CDR2: LNHDA, SQIVND (reference sequence). The CDR3 has 15 amino acids. CDR3 sequence (DNA): TGTGCCAGTAGTACGGGTGGGACAGTCCAAGAGACCCAGTACTTC. It codes for CASSTGGTVQETQYF.

This chain joins TRBV6-6 and TRBJ2-2; D is perhaps TRBD1 (6 bases). CDR1 is MNHNY and CDR2 is SVGAGI in the germline V gene (reference sequence). Deletions cut 7 bases from V and 2 bases from J, with 14 bases between. The CDR3 has 15 amino acids. The CDR3 spells CASTYVGANTGELFF. The CDR3 nucleotides are TGTGCCAGCACCTACGTGGGGGCCAACACCGGGGAGCTGTTTTTT.

J is TRBJ1-2 and V is TRBV20-1; D is unclear. V was trimmed by 6 bases and J by 8 bases, leaving 13 bases between them. CDR3 length: 11 residues. CDR1 and CDR2 (germline): DFQATT, SNEGSKA (reference sequence). CDR3 in amino acids: CSARPLGGYTF. CDR3 sequence (DNA): TGCAGTGCGCGGCCTCTCGGGGGCTACACCTTC.

Worth noting for this clone: This same CDR3 is encoded by further DNA sequences in the sample. The J gene is TRBJ2-7, the V gene TRBV4-1, with 9 bases matching TRBD1. Germline V gene lookup returns CDR1 MGHRA and CDR2 YSYEKL. The CDR3 covers 15 residues. The V and J ends lost 4 bases and 0 bases, in that order; junction bases with no gene match: 4. This chain's CDR3 is CASSPGTGRSYEQYF. The CDR3 nucleotides read TGCGCCAGCAGCCCAGGGACAGGGCGCTCCTACGAGCAGTACTTC.